Sequencing of this TCR beta chain was carried out in a study of blood T cell repertoires in COVID-19. About the study: PBMCs, B-cell-depleted T cells, or T cells provided the cDNA or gDNA that made up the material.

Per the original methods: Nucleated cell counts were estimated from reference gene primer amplification. The repertoire was sequenced with immunoSEQ multiplex PCR; TCRdb's copy has only in-frame clones and lacks some. V and J calls and clone size follow that table, whereas D and trimming were derived from the DNA. Of roughly 80,000 clones in the sample, roughly 80% were seen once. In its sample, this clone was seen once. Sequences were obtained from peripheral blood. This sequence originates from a human donor in a cohort sampled during active COVID-19.

In DNA, the CDR3 is TGTGCCAGCAGATCGGGGGGGGCAGAGACCCAGTACTTC. Translating gives CASRSGGAETQYF. The chain recombines TRBV6-5 with TRBJ2-5, with 8 bases identical to TRBD2. Germline V CDR1 and CDR2: MNHEY, SVGAGI. CDR3 length equals 13 residues. The V segment lost 6 bases and the J segment 4 bases; nucleotides outside the gene matches: 4.